This passage covers 14 T cell receptor beta chains from one sample sequenced in a study of a mutant IDH1 vaccine in newly diagnosed glioma. Only in-frame clones appear in the TCRdb table, and some are missing; sequencing was by immunoSEQ multiplex PCR. The sample lists about 68,000 clones; roughly 80% were seen once. The time point was: week 35, safety follow-up. With topical imiquimod, each dose of the vaccine consisted of 300 ug of mutant IDH1 20-mer peptide. These receptors' antigens are unknown. The material sequenced was PBMCs, taken from a glioma patient whose treatment included an IDH1 peptide vaccine. The receptor source for this set is a man younger than 35 with glioma.

The J gene is TRBJ1-4, the V gene TRBV7-2, with 8 nucleotides matching TRBD1. V dropped 6 bases and J dropped 8; count of bases not matched to a gene: 8. The CDR3 consists of 14 residues. Per the germline V gene, CDR1 is SGHTA and CDR2 is FQGNSA. The CDR3 bases are TGTGCCAGCAGTGGACAGGGCGGGTTGGAAAAACTGTTTTTT. The encoded protein is CASSGQGGLEKLFF.

This clone was observed once. The gene calls are TRBV6-1 and TRBJ2-1; 9 positions agree with TRBD1. V lost 10 bases to trimming and J lost 9 bases; unmatched junction nucleotides: 10. The germline V gene encodes CDR1 MNHNS and CDR2 SASEGT. This CDR3 spans 13 amino acids. The CDR3 spells CAISRDRVGEQFF. The CDR3 region has the DNA TGTGCCATCTCCCGGGACAGGGTTGGTGAGCAGTTCTTC.

The J gene is TRBJ1-5, the V gene TRBV19, with D perhaps matching TRBD1 (5 bases). Deletions cut 3 bases from V and 4 bases from J, with 10 bases between. The CDR3 is made up of 14 amino acids. Germline-derived CDR1 and CDR2 are LNHDA and SQIVND (reference sequence). CDR3 in amino acids: CASSMTAENQPQHF. Here the CDR3 DNA reads TGTGCCAGTAGTATGACAGCGGAGAATCAGCCCCAGCATTTT.

Details on this clone: One junction end disagrees with the germline gene, perhaps due to a read error. The rearrangement joins TRBV12-5 to TRBJ1-2, with D possibly being TRBD1 (6 bases). The length of the CDR3 is 13 residues. Per the germline V gene, CDR1 is LGHNT and CDR2 is FRNRAP. The CDR3 DNA sequence: TGTGCTAGTGGGGACGGACAGTCGAAGGTCTCGGGTTTC. Amino acids: CASGDGQSKVSGF.

This clone was seen a few times. The chain has TRBV13 and TRBJ1-5; perhaps TRBD1 as D (6 bases). Germline V gives CDR1 PRHDT, CDR2 FYEKMQ (reference sequence). The V end was cut by 5 bases, the J end by 4 bases, with 9 bases between. CDR3 length: 13 amino acids. CDR3 DNA: TGTGCCAGCAGCCCAGGGGTGAATCAGCCCCAGCATTTT. Protein: CASSPGVNQPQHF.

This rearrangement joins TRBV27 to TRBJ2-7; tentative D call: TRBD1 (6 bases). The CDR3 runs 13 residues. CDR1 is MNHEY, CDR2 SMNVEV, per germline (reference sequence). Trimming removed 6 bases at V and 2 bases at J, with 11 bases between. CDR3 coding DNA: TGTGCCAGCAGCAGGACAGCAGCCTACGAGCAGTACTTC. It encodes CASSRTAAYEQYF.

The rearrangement joins TRBV19 to TRBJ1-2; the match to TRBD1 covers 8 bases. The CDR3 contains 14 residues. V trimming: 6 bases; J trimming: 7 bases; junction bases outside the gene matches: 10. CDR1 and CDR2 from the germline V gene are LNHDA and SQIVND (reference sequence). The CDR3: CASRIPGTGVGYTF. The CDR3 DNA sequence: TGTGCCAGTAGAATCCCCGGGACAGGCGTTGGCTACACCTTC.

The rearrangement uses TRBV18 and TRBJ2-5; D uncertain. V lost 6 bases to trimming and J lost 5 bases, with 10 bases between them. The CDR3 contains 12 residues. Germline V CDR1 and CDR2: KGHSH, LQKENI. The CDR3, as DNA: TGTGCCAGCTCCCCCCAAAGGGAGACCCAGTACTTC. As protein: CASSPQRETQYF.

This chain joins TRBV6-5 and TRBJ2-7, with 11 positions matching TRBD1. Germline V gene sequence: CDR1 MNHEY, CDR2 SVGAGI. CDR3 length: 16 amino acids. The V segment lost 0 bases and the J segment 1 base; nucleotides outside the gene matches: 2. CDR3 loop: CASSYSGTGGSYEQYF. CDR3 sequence (DNA): TGTGCCAGCAGTTACTCGGGGACAGGGGGATCCTACGAGCAGTACTTC.

This chain uses TRBV5-1 with TRBJ1-4; TRBD1 might be the D (6 bases). Germline CDR1 SGHRS, CDR2 YFSETQ. This CDR3 is built from 15 residues. The germline V and J ends were trimmed by 4 bases and 8 bases, with 18 bases remaining between them. The CDR3 DNA reads as TGCGCCAGCAGCCGGGGGGGGCCGCCTCGAGAAAAACTGTTTTTT. Protein sequence: CASSRGGPPREKLFF.

The chain employs TRBV30 and TRBJ2-7; tentatively, D is TRBD2 (5 bases). Trimming cost V 0 bases and J 3 bases, with 15 bases left between them. This CDR3 has 15 amino acids. Germline V gene data show CDR1 as GTSNPN and CDR2 as SVGIG (reference sequence). CDR3 loop: CAWSVVRNGIYEQYF. The CDR3 DNA reads as TGTGCCTGGAGTGTAGTGCGAAACGGGATCTACGAGCAGTACTTC.

The chain has TRBV2 and TRBJ1-2; the D gene is possibly TRBD1 (5 bases). V lost 1 base to trimming and J lost 4 bases, with 10 bases between them. The length of the CDR3 is 14 residues. Germline values: CDR1 SNHLY, CDR2 FYNNEI. The CDR3: CASSEVTAFYGYTF. In nucleotides, the CDR3 is TGTGCCAGCAGTGAAGTGACAGCCTTCTATGGCTACACCTTC.

The chain combines TRBV11-2 with TRBJ2-5; no firm D call. The CDR3 contains 14 residues. Trimming pared 3 bases from V and 0 bases from J, leaving 8 bases between. In germline, CDR1 is SGHAT, CDR2 FQNNGV. The CDR3 sequence: CASSFTEYQETQYF. CDR3 in DNA: TGTGCCAGCAGCTTCACAGAGTACCAAGAGACCCAGTACTTC.

The chain carries TRBV7-6 and TRBJ2-7; D gene unclear. The CDR3 sequence is 15 residues long. Germline V gives CDR1 SGHVS, CDR2 FNYEAQ. Trimming cost V 1 base and J 0 bases, with 10 bases left between them. The CDR3 is CASSLGPVSSYEQYF. DNA of the CDR3: TGTGCCAGCAGCTTAGGCCCAGTGAGCTCCTACGAGCAGTACTTC.